These 21 T cell receptor beta chains originate from one sample sequenced in a study of early T cells in non-severe SARS-CoV-2 infection. In TCRdb, the 5' RACE reads were re-called with MiXCR into one record per CDR3 protein. Of tens of thousands of distinct CDR3 sequences listed, approximately 13% are singletons. The source material was whole blood. These receptor sequences come from an adult who was a healthcare worker with PCR-confirmed SARS-CoV-2 infection or an uninfected control (not recorded which).

This clonotype was seen many times. The J gene is TRBJ2-7, the V gene TRBV29-1; TRBD1 agrees at 7 bases. V trimming: 7 bases; J trimming: 4 bases; junction bases outside the gene matches: 4. The CDR3 length is 11 residues. Germline lookup yields CDR1 SQVTM and CDR2 ANQGSEA. The CDR3 bases are TGCAGCGCCGGGACAGCTTACGAGCAGTACTTC. Its translation: CSAGTAYEQYF.

The chain carries TRBV7-9 and TRBJ2-4; 8 bases fit TRBD1. The CDR3 loop spans 13 amino acids. The germline V gene encodes CDR1 SEHNR and CDR2 FQNEAQ (reference sequence). V was pared by 5 bases and J by 8 bases, with 5 bases of the junction left unmatched. The CDR3 DNA follows: TGTGCCAGCAGCGTAGACAGGGGACACATTCAGTACTTC. Protein: CASSVDRGHIQYF.

At least ten counts were recorded for this clonotype. V and J are TRBV28 and TRBJ2-7; tentative D call: TRBD2 (6 bases). Germline V gives CDR1 MDHEN, CDR2 SYDVKM. This CDR3 is 16 amino acids long. The germline V and J ends were trimmed by 4 bases and 1 base, with 17 bases remaining between them. The CDR3 bases are TGTGCCAGCAGTTCCCCTCCGGGGACTGGGTCCTACGAGCAGTACTTC. Its translation: CASSSPPGTGSYEQYF.

This clonotype came up many times. This rearrangement joins TRBV2 to TRBJ2-3; 10 bases are a match to TRBD1. The CDR3 has 16 amino acids. V lost 2 bases and J lost 8; bases outside the gene matches: 10. Germline-derived CDR1 and CDR2 are SNHLY and FYNNEI. The CDR3 loop is CASSERDRGALGTQYF. Written as DNA, the CDR3 is TGTGCCAGCAGTGAACGGGACAGGGGTGCTTTGGGTACGCAGTATTTT.

This clonotype was counted many times. This sequence joins TRBV29-1 and TRBJ2-6; TRBD2 might be the D (6 bases). Germline V gene sequence: CDR1 SQVTM, CDR2 ANQGSEA. This CDR3 region has 16 residues. Trimming took 4 bases from V and 0 from J, leaving 13 bases between them. For the CDR3, the DNA is TGCAGCGTTGGGGGAGGTGATATCTCTGGGGCCAACGTCCTGACTTTC. Residues: CSVGGGDISGANVLTF.

The chain combines TRBV5-1 with TRBJ2-1, with D tentatively TRBD1 or TRBD2 (5 bases each). V was trimmed by 4 bases and J by 9 bases, leaving 26 bases between them. The CDR3 sequence is 17 residues long. The germline gives CDR1 SGHRS, CDR2 YFSETQ. The CDR3 region is CASSPGTGGSTVGEQFF. CDR3 in DNA: TGCGCCAGCAGCCCCGGGACGGGCGGCTCCACGGTCGGTGAGCAGTTCTTC.

J is TRBJ2-7 and V is TRBV9; perhaps D is TRBD1 or TRBD2 (5 bases each). The CDR3 is 16 amino acids. Trimming took 3 bases from V and 0 from J, leaving 16 bases between them. Germline V lookup: CDR1 SGDLS, CDR2 YYNGEE. In nucleotides, the CDR3 is TGTGCCAGCAGCGGCCGGGACCCTAGGAGCTCCTACGAGCAGTACTTC. This codes for CASSGRDPRSSYEQYF.

The chain couples TRBV9 to TRBJ1-3; D remains ambiguous. The CDR3 sequence is 12 residues long. Germline V gene lookup returns CDR1 SGDLS and CDR2 YYNGEE. V dropped 7 bases and J dropped 4 bases, with 9 bases sitting between them. The CDR3 is CASGQEGNTIYF. CDR3 coding DNA: TGTGCCAGCGGGCAGGAAGGAAACACCATATATTTT. The variable domain in full, with the rest retrieved from reference TRBV9 and TRBJ1-3, is DSGVTQTPKHLITATGQRVTLRCSPRSGDLSVYWYQQSLDQGLQFLIQYYNGEERAKGNILERFSAQQFPDLHSELNLSSLELGDSALYFCASGQEGNTIYFGEGSWLTVV.

This chain connects TRBV20-1 to TRBJ2-1; 8 nucleotides align to TRBD2. CDR1 and CDR2 (germline): DFQATT, SNEGSKA (reference sequence). The V segment lost 3 bases and the J segment 7 bases; nucleotides outside the gene matches: 8. The length of the CDR3 is 14 residues. The chain's CDR3 is CSASAGTSRNEQFF. CDR3 DNA: TGCAGTGCTAGTGCCGGGACTAGTCGTAATGAGCAGTTCTTC.

The genes are TRBV27 and TRBJ2-7; D is possibly TRBD1 or TRBD2 (5 bases each). Germline V gene lookup returns CDR1 MNHEY and CDR2 SMNVEV (reference sequence). V lost 3 bases, J lost 7 bases, and 13 bases lay in between. This CDR3 contains 13 residues. CDR3 nucleotide sequence: TGTGCCAGCAGTTTTTGGGGGTCGGGAGAGCAGTACTTC. Amino acids: CASSFWGSGEQYF.

Many counts were recorded for this clonotype. The chain has TRBV25-1 and TRBJ2-2; D is unresolved. Germline V CDR1 and CDR2: MGHDK, SYGVNS. The germline V and J ends were trimmed by 2 bases and 3 bases, with 7 bases remaining between them. CDR3 length equals 14 residues. The CDR3 bases are TGTGCCAGCAGTGAAGCCCGGGACACCGGGGAGCTGTTTTTT. As protein: CASSEARDTGELFF.

This clonotype has a count of ten or more. The genes are TRBV7-2 and TRBJ2-3, with no clear D. Germline V gives CDR1 SGHTA, CDR2 FQGNSA. The V and J ends lost 2 bases and 4 bases respectively, with 4 bases between them. The CDR3 runs 12 residues. The CDR3: CASSLFADTQYF. The CDR3 coding sequence is TGTGCCAGCAGCTTATTTGCAGATACGCAGTATTTT.

In this sample, this clonotype turned up many times. This chain links TRBV7-2 with TRBJ2-7; TRBD2 is a possible D gene (5 bases). CDR3 length: 13 residues. Trimming shortened V by 4 bases and J by 2 bases, and 9 bases separated the two germline ends. Germline values: CDR1 SGHTA, CDR2 FQGNSA. CDR3 protein: CASSSSGTYEQYF. CDR3 in DNA: TGTGCCAGCAGCTCCTCCGGGACCTACGAGCAGTACTTC.

V gene TRBV24-1 combines with J gene TRBJ2-2; D unclear. V lost 4 bases to trimming and J lost 0 bases, with 11 bases between them. The germline V gene encodes CDR1 KGHDR and CDR2 SFDVKD. The CDR3 consists of 16 residues. The CDR3 DNA sequence: TGTGCCACCAGTGACCCCCACAGTACGAACACCGGGGAGCTGTTTTTT. This codes for CATSDPHSTNTGELFF.

This clonotype was picked up many times. V and J are TRBV9 and TRBJ2-2; 8 bases match TRBD1. With V trimmed by 4 bases and J by 2 bases, 10 bases remained unmatched. The CDR3 extends over 17 amino acids. CDR1 SGDLS and CDR2 YYNGEE come from the germline V gene. CDR3 amino acids: CASSPTQTGVNTGELFF. In nucleotides, the CDR3 is TGTGCCAGCAGCCCTACTCAGACAGGGGTCAACACCGGGGAGCTGTTTTTT. Together with reference TRBV9 and TRBJ2-2, the CDR3 gives the full variable domain: DSGVTQTPKHLITATGQRVTLRCSPRSGDLSVYWYQQSLDQGLQFLIQYYNGEERAKGNILERFSAQQFPDLHSELNLSSLELGDSALYFCASSPTQTGVNTGELFFGEGSRLTVL.

The rearrangement joins TRBV27 to TRBJ2-7; D remains ambiguous. The CDR3 runs 14 residues. With 4 bases removed from V and 7 bases from J, the gap between germline ends came to 17 bases. Germline V gene data show CDR1 as MNHEY and CDR2 as SMNVEV (reference sequence). The CDR3 nucleotides are TGTGCCAGCAGTTCGAGAACTCACTCCCCGGAGCAGTACTTC. This sequence encodes CASSSRTHSPEQYF.

The gene calls are TRBV5-4 and TRBJ2-1; 14 nucleotides line up with TRBD2. Germline V lookup: CDR1 SGHNT, CDR2 YYREEE (reference sequence). The CDR3 is 16 amino acids. Trimming removed 3 bases from V and 4 bases from J; junction bases left unmatched: 3. Here the CDR3 reads CASSSRLAGGYNEQFF. DNA of the CDR3: TGTGCCAGCAGCTCCAGACTAGCGGGAGGGTACAATGAGCAGTTCTTC.

V gene TRBV27 combines with J gene TRBJ2-7, with D tentatively TRBD2 (6 bases). The CDR3 length is 13 residues. The V and J ends lost 6 bases and 5 bases respectively, with 14 bases between them. Germline V gene sequence: CDR1 MNHEY, CDR2 SMNVEV (reference sequence). The CDR3 DNA follows: TGTGCCAGCAGGCAGGGAGCGGGCGACGAGCAGTACTTC. Amino acids: CASRQGAGDEQYF.

The V call is TRBV28, the J call TRBJ1-1, with D possibly TRBD1 on 5 matching bases. Germline V gene sequence: CDR1 MDHEN, CDR2 SYDVKM. V shed 6 bases and J shed 1 base, with 12 bases lying between them. The CDR3 is 14 residues long. The chain's CDR3 is CASRIGQTNTEAFF. Here the CDR3 DNA reads TGTGCCAGCAGAATTGGACAAACGAACACTGAAGCTTTCTTT.

The chain has TRBV6-5 and TRBJ1-6; TRBD1 might be the D (6 bases). This CDR3 contains 15 residues. The germline CDR1 and CDR2 sequences are MNHEY and SVGAGI. V was clipped by 0 bases and J by 4 bases, with 7 bases between them. CDR3 sequence reads: CASSYSRGYNSPLHF. CDR3 coding DNA: TGTGCCAGCAGTTACTCGAGGGGGTATAATTCACCCCTCCACTTT.

This clonotype was seen only a few times. The chain links TRBV7-9 to TRBJ1-2; D might be TRBD1 (6 bases). CDR3 length: 13 residues. Germline CDR1 reads SEHNR; CDR2 reads FQNEAQ (reference sequence). Trimming took off 2 bases at V and 5 bases at J, with 9 bases between the two ends. CDR3 amino acids: CASSLSQGYGYTF. CDR3 bases: TGTGCCAGCAGCTTATCGCAGGGGTATGGCTACACCTTC.